Sequencing of this TCR beta chain was carried out in a study of CD8 T cells in Susac syndrome. Reverse transcription used roughly 0.45 to 1 ug RNA and random hexamers. An immunoSEQ multiplex PCR generated amplified TCR beta CDR3 products spanning 54 Vbeta and 13 Jbeta. TCRdb used MiXCR to reprocess the immunoSEQ multiplex PCR reads, holding one entry per CDR3 protein. The data show about 300,000 distinct CDR3 sequences, 75% to 85% seen once. Study results and caveats: As acknowledged by the study, its TCR sequencing and HLA analysis included a relatively small number of individuals.

Sequencing of TCR beta was undertaken in CD8+ and CD4+ T cells derived from blood. CD8+ and CD4+ T cells were negatively isolated; TEMRA cells were FACS-enriched. With respect to this clonotype: Its target is unknown.

CDR3 length: 15 amino acids. The V end was cut by 4 bases, the J end by 3 bases, with 16 bases between. Per germline, CDR1 MDHEN and CDR2 SYDVKM. Source material: CD8+ T cells from PBMCs. This clonotype was obtained from a human donor with multiple sclerosis. This chain links TRBV28 with TRBJ2-7; perhaps D is TRBD1 or TRBD2 (5 bases each). The CDR3 nucleotides read TGTGCCAGCAGTTACCGGGACCTCGGGCTCTACGAGCAGTACTTC. Translated, it gives CASSYRDLGLYEQYF.